This T cell receptor (beta chain) was identified in a study of T cell responses to AZD1222 COVID-19 vaccine. Sequenced by immunoSEQ multiplex PCR; TCRdb stores in-frame clones only, minus some. This sample has roughly 150,000 clones, with roughly nine tenths found just once. V dropped 8 bases and J dropped 2 bases, with 17 bases sitting between them. CDR1 and CDR2 (germline): WNHNN, SYGVQD (reference sequence). The CDR3 is made up of 15 amino acids. The source was peripheral blood, collected after recovery from COVID-19. The chain is built from TRBV10-1 and TRBJ2-3; D call uncertain. The TCR was taken from an adult who had recovered from COVID-19. The CDR3 DNA reads as TGCGCCAGCTCCAGGTCCACCGGAATCACAGATACGCAGTATTTT. It is translated as CASSRSTGITDTQYF.